The next 9 T cell receptor beta chains were all read from a single sample in a study of cytomegalovirus exposure and HLA in healthy donors. Primers for the PCR totalled 60 Vbeta and 13 Jbeta. Method: immunoSEQ multiplex PCR; TCRdb's copy keeps in-frame clones and lacks some. The table has around 220,000 clones, approximately 80% seen once. The material sequenced was PBMCs. Source of these receptors: a girl aged 5-17 years in good health and CMV-seronegative.

The V and J genes are TRBV5-4 and TRBJ2-1; 7 nucleotides line up with TRBD1. This CDR3 has 15 amino acids. Germline V gives CDR1 SGHNT, CDR2 YYREEE (reference sequence). Germline trimming cut 4 bases from V and 4 bases from J; bases unmatched to any gene: 8. For the CDR3, the DNA is TGTGCCAGCAGCAAGGGGGACAGCCGATACAATGAGCAGTTCTTC. Amino acids: CASSKGDSRYNEQFF.

As regards this clone: At one of its ends the junction is not consistent with the germline gene, which may arise from a read error. This chain links TRBV4-1 with TRBJ1-5; a weak D match, TRBD1 (6 bases). Germline-derived CDR1 and CDR2 are MGHRA and YSYEKL. This CDR3 contains 15 residues. The CDR3: CASSPRRGGNRPQHF. CDR3 DNA sequence: TGCGCCAGCAGCCCCCGGAGAGGGGGAAATCGGCCCCAGCATTTT.

This sequence joins TRBV9 and TRBJ1-1; 10 bases align to TRBD1. Germline CDR1 and CDR2: SGDLS and YYNGEE. This CDR3 is 17 amino acids long. Unmatched junction bases numbered 9, after V lost 3 bases and J lost 1 base. The CDR3 region is CASSDRPGTGENTEAFF. The CDR3, as DNA: TGTGCCAGCAGCGACAGACCCGGGACAGGGGAGAACACTGAAGCTTTCTTT.

V usage is TRBV5-1 and J usage is TRBJ2-5; TRBD1 aligns across 8 bases. The CDR3 loop spans 15 amino acids. Losses at the gene ends were 2 bases for V and 5 bases for J; bases not matched to a gene: 8. Germline lookup yields CDR1 SGHRS and CDR2 YFSETQ. CDR3 residues: CASSFQQGVGETQYF. CDR3 in DNA: TGCGCCAGCAGCTTTCAACAGGGGGTCGGGGAGACCCAGTACTTC. Full variable domain (remainder filled in from reference TRBV5-1 and TRBJ2-5): KAGVTQTPRYLIKTRGQQVTLSCSPISGHRSVSWYQQTPGQGLQFLFEYFSETQRNKGNFPGRFSGRQFSNSRSEMNVSTLELGDSALYLCASSFQQGVGETQYFGPGTRLLVL.

This sequence joins TRBV27 and TRBJ1-2; D call uncertain. Germline CDR1 is MNHEY and CDR2 is SMNVEV (reference sequence). The CDR3 spans 15 residues. V lost 5 bases to trimming and J lost 7 bases, with 20 bases between them. The CDR3 DNA sequence: TGTGCCAGCAGTCAAGACCGCGGTACCTCCTCTGGCTACACCTTC. It is translated as CASSQDRGTSSGYTF.

V is TRBV15 and J is TRBJ1-5, with D maybe TRBD1 (5 bases). With 1 base removed from V and 3 bases from J, the gap between germline ends came to 13 bases. In germline, CDR1 is LNHNV, CDR2 YYDKDF (reference sequence). The CDR3 has 16 amino acids. The CDR3: CATSRAAGQANQPQHF. In DNA form, the CDR3 reads TGTGCCACCAGCAGAGCAGCCGGACAAGCCAATCAGCCCCAGCATTTT. Looking up the rest from reference TRBV15 and TRBJ1-5 gives the full variable domain: DAMVIQNPRYQVTQFGKPVTLSCSQTLNHNVMYWYQQKSSQAPKLLFHYYDKDFNNEADTPDNFQSRRPNTSFCFLDIRSPGLGDTAMYLCATSRAAGQANQPQHFGDGTRLSIL.

J is TRBJ1-4 and V is TRBV15; a possible D gene is TRBD1 (6 bases). Germline V lookup: CDR1 LNHNV, CDR2 YYDKDF (reference sequence). V was shortened by 0 bases and J by 4 bases, with 12 bases between the two germline ends. The CDR3 sequence is 16 residues long. The CDR3 sequence: CATSRDQSGVNEKLFF. The DNA of the CDR3 is TGTGCCACCAGCAGAGATCAGTCAGGGGTTAATGAAAAACTGTTTTTT.

The rearrangement uses TRBV4-1 and TRBJ1-2, with TRBD1 matching 8 bases. The CDR3 covers 15 residues. V lost 1 base to trimming and J lost 4 bases; unmatched junction nucleotides: 5. Looked up from germline, CDR1 is MGHRA and CDR2 is YSYEKL. CDR3 in amino acids: CASSQVGRGPYGYTF. The CDR3 nucleotides read TGCGCCAGCAGCCAAGTCGGCAGGGGGCCCTATGGCTACACCTTC.

V is TRBV27 and J is TRBJ2-7, with 12 nucleotides matching TRBD2. CDR3 size: 15 residues. The V gene's germline CDR1 is MNHEY and CDR2 SMNVEV (reference sequence). The trim removed 5 bases at V and 2 bases at J, leaving 4 bases unmatched. CDR3 loop: CASSKTSGRTYEQYF. The CDR3 bases are TGTGCCAGCAGTAAGACTAGCGGGAGAACCTACGAGCAGTACTTC.